These T cell receptor beta chains were read from a single sample in a study of blood T cell repertoires in COVID-19. Method: immunoSEQ multiplex PCR; TCRdb's copy keeps in-frame clones and lacks some. The sample records roughly 63,000 clones, 85% to 90% being singletons. Sequencing input: peripheral blood. These receptors all stem from a man aged 50 to 60 with acute or convalescent COVID-19. Both conserved end residues are part of each CDR3. D genes are given only for firm matches. The listing skips clone size in some rows; elsewhere it reads once, few, many or a size class.

TRBV3-1/TRBV3-2	-	TRBJ2-3	-	TGTGCCAGCAGCCCCGGCCATCAGGGGGATACGCAGTATTTT	CASSPGHQGDTQYF
TRBV19	TRBD1	TRBJ1-2	-	TGTGCCAGTAGTATAGATCATAACGACAGGGAGGTCTATGGCTACACCTTC	CASSIDHNDREVYGYTF
TRBV7-3	-	TRBJ2-3	once	TGTGCCAGCAGCTTATCCTCAGGGGCCGGGTCAGATACGCAGTATTTT	CASSLSSGAGSDTQYF
TRBV28	-	TRBJ1-2	-	TGTGCCAGCACCGCGAGCGAGACTCTCGTGTATGGCTACACCTTC	CASTASETLVYGYTF
TRBV6-5	-	TRBJ2-7	-	TGTGCCACCAGTAATCTTGGGGGGGGGCTCAACGAGCAGTACTTC	CATSNLGGGLNEQYF
TRBV6-6	-	TRBJ2-3	-	TGTGCCAGCAGTTCCCCCCAGGGTGATACGCAGTATTTT	CASSSPQGDTQYF
TRBV19	TRBD2	TRBJ2-1	-	TGTGCCAGTAGTATCGTGGCGGGAGGGCGTAATGAGCAGTTCTTC	CASSIVAGGRNEQFF
TRBV2	TRBD1	TRBJ1-2	-	TGTGCCAGCAGACCACTACAGGGGAGTAACTATGGCTACACCTTC	CASRPLQGSNYGYTF
TRBV24-1	TRBD1	TRBJ2-5	-	TGTGCCACCAGTGGGATAGGGACAGGGGAAGAGACCCAGTACTTC	CATSGIGTGEETQYF
TRBV7-6	TRBD1	TRBJ1-5	once	TGTGCCAGCAGCTTAGGGGGACAGGCTAATCAGCCCCAGCATTTT	CASSLGGQANQPQHF
TRBV3-1/TRBV3-2	-	TRBJ2-1	-	TGTGCCAGCAGCCCCCCATCTAGCGCCCACTCCTACAATGAGCAGTTCTTC	CASSPPSSAHSYNEQFF
TRBV7-2	-	TRBJ2-3	-	TGTGCCAGCAGCCCCGAGGCTCTCACAGATACGCAGTATTTT	CASSPEALTDTQYF
TRBV19	-	TRBJ1-6	-	TGTGCCAGTAAAGTTTCGGGACTGCATAATTCACCCCTCCACTTT	CASKVSGLHNSPLHF
TRBV27	TRBD1	TRBJ1-2	-	TGTGCCAGCAGTTTACGGGACAGCTATGGCTACACCTTC	CASSLRDSYGYTF
TRBV20-1	TRBD2	TRBJ2-1	-	TGCAGTGCTAGTGCACTAGCGGGAGGGCCCGGGAATGAGCAGTTCTTC	CSASALAGGPGNEQFF
TRBV11-2	TRBD2	TRBJ2-3	-	TGTGCCAGCAGCCCGCCCGAGCTAGCGGGGACCCAAGGCAGCGATACGCAGTATTTT	CASSPPELAGTQGSDTQYF
TRBV14	TRBD2	TRBJ2-1	few	TGTGCCAGCAGCCAAGAAAGGAGGGAGCGGGACTACAATGAGCAGTTCTTC	CASSQERRERDYNEQFF
TRBV14	TRBD1	TRBJ1-1	-	TGTGCCAGCAGCCAATCGACAGGGGGCGGCCGAACTGAAGCTTTCTTT	CASSQSTGGGRTEAFF
TRBV11-2	-	TRBJ2-5	-	TGTGCCAGCAGCAGCGTCCAGGGATTTCTAGAGACCCAGTACTTC	CASSSVQGFLETQYF
TRBV7-2	TRBD2	TRBJ2-1	-	TGTGCCAGCAGCTATAGACTAGCGGGAGGGCCGAGGGATGAGCAGTTCTTC	CASSYRLAGGPRDEQFF
TRBV14	-	TRBJ2-1	-	TGTGCCAGCAGCCTACAGGGGGGGATCATGAGTGAGCAGTTCTTC	CASSLQGGIMSEQFF
TRBV11-3	-	TRBJ1-1	-	TGTGCCAGCACCAAGACGGGGGGCGACACTGAAGCTTTCTTT	CASTKTGGDTEAFF